This T cell receptor beta chain was recorded in a study of CD8 T cells in Susac syndrome. RNA amounts of roughly 0.45 to 1 ug underwent reverse transcription with random hexamers. A multiplex approach, immunoSEQ multiplex PCR, amplified TCR beta CDR3 across 54 Vbeta and 13 Jbeta. TCRdb processed the immunoSEQ multiplex PCR reads anew with MiXCR; each CDR3 protein has one entry. The repertoire consists of 130,000 to 150,000 distinct CDR3 sequences, with approximately 94% occurring once and the leading ten covering 0.084%. CD8+ and CD4+ T cells taken from blood had their TCR beta sequenced. The CDR3 is 12 residues long. Germline-derived CDR1 and CDR2 are SGHDT and YYEEEE. With 3 bases removed from V and 6 bases from J, the gap between germline ends came to 10 bases.

The specimen was CD4+ T cells from PBMCs. The genes are TRBV5-6 and TRBJ2-7; D is ambiguous. The source is a human donor in good health. The DNA of the CDR3 is TGTGCCAGCAGCTGGAGCCGGAGCGAGCAGTACTTC. Residues: CASSWSRSEQYF.